This T cell receptor beta chain was found in a study of shared clonotypes between healthy human individuals. Across the study: Each donor contributed plates that comprised three CD4 naive, three CD4 memory, two CD8 naive and one CD8 memory. General study results and limits: Researchers sampled only blood; tissue repertoires likely differ.

This clone was recorded once. Its antigen is still unknown. Samples underwent the assay at deep level. In replicate PCRs of sorted subsets, roughly 200 ng DNA, tens of thousands of T cell genomes, was used. TCRdb's table, derived via immunoSEQ multiplex PCR, lists solely in-frame clones and lacks some. The table has 2 million or so clones, approximately 95% seen once; the top ten hold around 1.1%. The CDR3 is made up of 16 amino acids. V was cut by 2 bases and J by 6 bases, with 14 bases left in between. Germline V gene data show CDR1 as PRHDT and CDR2 as FYEKMQ (reference sequence). Naive CD8 populations comprised CD45RO-negative cells positively selected for CCR7, excluding terminally differentiated effector memory CD45RA+ cells.

This chain links TRBV13 with TRBJ1-6; D may be TRBD1 (5 bases). Source material: naive CD8+ T cells sorted from blood. The clonotype comes from a man in his late teens or twenties in good health. CDR3: CASSLRDGLVNSPLHF. CDR3 in DNA: TGTGCCAGCAGCTTACGGGACGGATTGGTTAATTCACCCCTCCACTTT. Full variable domain (remainder filled in from reference TRBV13 and TRBJ1-6): AAGVIQSPRHLIKEKRETATLKCYPIPRHDTVYWYQQGPGQDPQFLISFYEKMQSDKGSIPDRFSAQQFSDYHSELNMSSLELGDSALYFCASSLRDGLVNSPLHFGNGTRLTVT.